This record covers a single TCR beta chain. Its antigen is currently unknown. The sample is drawn from a study of response to subunit inactivated influenza vaccine. Study-level findings and limits: Every seasonal influenza vaccination brings in few new T cells, the authors suggested.

TCRdb re-called the RT-PCR reads with MiXCR, one entry per CDR3 protein. The profile shows under 200,000 distinct CDR3 sequences, roughly a tenth of them singletons. This specimen was CD8+ T cells sorted from PBMCs, taken less than 25 months after vaccination. This TCR was sampled from a man between 45 and 75 years old who received an inactivated influenza vaccine.

The CDR3 here is CSARGTSGRPSYNEQFF. In DNA form, the CDR3 reads TGCAGTGCTAGGGGGACTAGCGGGAGACCCTCCTACAATGAGCAGTTCTTC. The chain links TRBV20-1 to TRBJ2-1; 14 bases are a match to TRBD2. Germline CDR1 and CDR2: DFQATT and SNEGSKA (reference sequence). The CDR3 contains 17 residues. Trimming cost V 3 bases and J 0 bases; bases outside gene matches: 4.